A single sample is the source of the 32 T cell receptor beta chains below, sequenced in a study of OX40 agonist ivuxolimab in advanced cancers. Here immunoSEQ multiplex PCR was the method, and the copy in TCRdb shows in-frame clones only, minus some. This table has some 83,000 clones, 65% to 85% appearing once. Sequencing was performed on CD4+ or CD8+ T cells sorted from blood, taken in a trial of the OX40 agonist ivuxolimab. These TCRs come from an adult with an advanced solid tumor such as melanoma, head and neck, liver or kidney cancer.

The chain has TRBV4-2 and TRBJ2-7, with TRBD2 identical over 7 bases. This CDR3 is built from 19 residues. Germline V lookup: CDR1 LGHNA, CDR2 YNFKEQ. The trim removed 4 bases at V and 1 base at J, leaving 19 bases unmatched. CDR3 nucleotide sequence: TGTGCCAGCAGCCGGGATAGGGCGGGGGTCACGCTTATTTCCTACGAGCAGTACTTC. Protein sequence: CASSRDRAGVTLISYEQYF.

The chain couples TRBV9 to TRBJ1-2, with a weak D call TRBD1 (5 bases). CDR3 length: 13 residues. Trimming shortened V by 5 bases and J by 3 bases, and 11 bases separated the two germline ends. Germline-derived CDR1 and CDR2 are SGDLS and YYNGEE. The CDR3 sequence is CASSNPGHYGYTF. The DNA for the CDR3 is TGTGCCAGCAGTAACCCGGGACACTATGGCTACACCTTC.

The chain employs TRBV9 and TRBJ2-1, with D possibly being TRBD2 (5 bases). The CDR3 extends over 17 amino acids. Trimming stripped 4 bases from V and 6 bases from J, with 23 bases between. CDR1 SGDLS and CDR2 YYNGEE come from the germline V gene. CDR3 nucleotides: TGTGCCAGCAGCTCTCCCACTGCAGCGGCCTCCGTCAATGAGCAGTTCTTC. Its translation: CASSSPTAAASVNEQFF.

On this clone itself: Other nucleotide sequences in the sample specify the same CDR3. The V and J genes are TRBV9 and TRBJ1-4; D might be TRBD1 (6 bases). V shed 4 bases and J shed 8 bases, with 18 bases lying between them. This CDR3 region has 15 residues. The V gene's germline CDR1 is SGDLS and CDR2 YYNGEE. The CDR3 nucleotides are TGTGCCAGCAGCTACGGGCGGGGGGGGCCAGAAAAACTGTTTTTT. It yields the protein CASSYGRGGPEKLFF.

This clone was found a few times. This chain connects TRBV7-3 to TRBJ2-7; 9 bases match TRBD2. Germline CDR1 reads SGHTA; CDR2 reads FQGTGA. After removal of 2 bases from V and 5 bases from J, the junction contained 7 bases not matched to a gene. This CDR3 is built from 15 residues. CDR3 DNA sequence: TGTGCCAGCAGCTTAGCGGGAGGGCAGGTCCACGAGCAGTACTTC. This encodes CASSLAGGQVHEQYF.

The chain carries TRBV5-1 and TRBJ2-5; 8 nucleotides line up with TRBD1. The CDR3 length is 15 residues. After removal of 3 bases from V and 4 bases from J, the junction contained 8 bases not matched to a gene. Looked up from germline, CDR1 is SGHRS and CDR2 is YFSETQ. The CDR3 here is CASSSQGQVRETQYF. DNA for the CDR3: TGCGCCAGCAGCTCCCAGGGACAGGTACGAGAGACCCAGTACTTC. The full variable domain, its missing parts supplied by reference TRBV5-1 and TRBJ2-5, is KAGVTQTPRYLIKTRGQQVTLSCSPISGHRSVSWYQQTPGQGLQFLFEYFSETQRNKGNFPGRFSGRQFSNSRSEMNVSTLELGDSALYLCASSSQGQVRETQYFGPGTRLLVL.

This clone came up once. The rearrangement joins TRBV30 to TRBJ1-1, with no clear D. The CDR3 covers 15 residues. Germline CDR1 GTSNPN, CDR2 SVGIG (reference sequence). V lost 5 bases and J lost 1, with 17 bases in between. This CDR3 is CAWEIPGAWNTEAFF. CDR3 nucleotide sequence: TGTGCCTGGGAGATCCCAGGAGCGTGGAACACTGAAGCTTTCTTT.

This chain uses TRBV6-5 with TRBJ2-1; TRBD2 is a possible D gene (6 bases). CDR1 and CDR2 (germline): MNHEY, SVGAGI. The germline V and J ends were trimmed by 6 bases and 9 bases, with 21 bases remaining between them. This CDR3 has 15 residues. Here the CDR3 reads CASSPLPGAIGEQFF. CDR3 bases: TGTGCCAGCAGCCCTCTCCCGGGAGCAATCGGTGAGCAGTTCTTC.

The V gene is TRBV7-2, the J gene TRBJ2-3, with TRBD1 matching 8 bases. V lost 4 bases to trimming and J lost 1 base; unmatched junction nucleotides: 13. The CDR3 is 18 residues long. Germline values: CDR1 SGHTA, CDR2 FQGNSA. The DNA for the CDR3 is TGTGCCAGCAGCTACGAGGACAGGGCTATCCTCGGCACAGATACGCAGTATTTT. It codes for CASSYEDRAILGTDTQYF.

This clone was observed once. The J gene is TRBJ2-1, the V gene TRBV19, with D tentatively TRBD1 (5 bases). V was trimmed by 6 bases and J by 11 bases, leaving 17 bases between them. Per germline, CDR1 LNHDA and CDR2 SQIVND (reference sequence). This CDR3 has 13 amino acids. Written as DNA, the CDR3 is TGTGCCAGTAGACCAACGGGTAGGGGTAAGCAGTTCTTC. Translating it yields CASRPTGRGKQFF.

The chain is built from TRBV12-1 and TRBJ1-1. TRBV12-1 is recorded as a pseudogene. This CDR3 region has 19 residues. CDR3 in DNA: TGTGCCAGCAGCATAAAAAAGATAATGAACGGGACGGCCGTAGTTGAAGCTTTCTTT. Encoded protein: CASSIKKIMNGTAVVEAFF.

The CDR3 DNA is TGTGCCAGCTCACCGGACAATCTCCCCGGGGAGCTGTTTTTT. It specifies CASSPDNLPGELFF. The chain recombines TRBV18 with TRBJ2-2, with D possibly TRBD1 on 5 matching bases. Germline CDR1 and CDR2: KGHSH and LQKENI. V shed 3 bases and J shed 6 bases, with 11 bases lying between them. There are 14 residues in the CDR3.

The J gene is TRBJ2-7, the V gene TRBV5-1; 13 nucleotides align to TRBD2. Germline CDR1 SGHRS, CDR2 YFSETQ. The CDR3 is 19 residues long. V dropped 4 bases and J dropped 4; count of bases not matched to a gene: 17. Written as DNA, the CDR3 is TGCGCCAGCAGCAGATCAACTGGACTAGCGGGAGATTTTGGGTACGAGCAGTACTTC. Amino acids: CASSRSTGLAGDFGYEQYF.

This chain joins TRBV7-9 and TRBJ2-3, with 7 bases that match TRBD2. Looked up from germline, CDR1 is SEHNR and CDR2 is FQNEAQ (reference sequence). The length of the CDR3 is 15 residues. V gave up 11 bases and J gave up 5 bases; unmatched junction bases: 16. CDR3 region: CAAPRGAGVGDTQYF. The CDR3 nucleotides read TGTGCCGCCCCCCGCGGGGCGGGAGTAGGAGATACGCAGTATTTT. The complete variable domain, with remaining parts taken from reference TRBV7-9 and TRBJ2-3, reads DTGVSQNPRHKITKRGQNVTFRCDPISEHNRLYWYRQTLGQGPEFLTYFQNEAQLEKSRLLSDRFSAERPKGSFSTLEIQRTEQGDSAMYLCAAPRGAGVGDTQYFGPGTRLTVL.

Regarding this clone: Other nucleotide sequences from this sample produce the same CDR3. The genes are TRBV18 and TRBJ2-5, with D unresolved. This CDR3 contains 11 residues. Germline CDR1 reads KGHSH; CDR2 reads LQKENI. The V gene lost 3 bases and the J gene lost 3 bases, with 2 bases spanning the gap. CDR3 sequence (DNA): TGTGCCAGCTCACCGGAAGAGACCCAGTACTTC. The encoded protein is CASSPEETQYF.

This clone was seen only once. The chain carries TRBV5-1 and TRBJ2-3, with D possibly being TRBD2 (5 bases). From germline, CDR1 is SGHRS and CDR2 YFSETQ. There are 15 residues in the CDR3. Trimming cost V 1 base and J 6 bases, with 15 bases left between them. This CDR3 reads CASSLFSPPGDTQYF. The CDR3 DNA reads TGCGCCAGCAGCTTGTTTTCCCCACCGGGGGATACGCAGTATTTT.

This chain joins TRBV5-4 and TRBJ2-3, with TRBD2 identical over 8 bases. V shed 7 bases, J shed 3 bases, and the junction held 10 bases outside the gene matches. Germline values: CDR1 SGHNT, CDR2 YYREEE (reference sequence). This CDR3 region has 15 residues. The CDR3 sequence is CASSIKVAGTDTQYF. The CDR3 nucleotides read TGTGCCAGCTCGATTAAAGTAGCGGGGACAGATACGCAGTATTTT.

This clone was seen just once. The V and J genes are TRBV7-2 and TRBJ2-7; 16 bases match TRBD2. The CDR3 has 19 amino acids. The J segment lost 2 bases and the V segment lost 1 base, leaving 8 bases of the junction unmatched. Germline loops: CDR1 SGHTA, CDR2 FQGNSA. The DNA for the CDR3 is TGTGCCAGCAGCTTAGGGACAGGGGGGACTAGCGGGAGGGCCTACGAGCAGTACTTC. Its protein is CASSLGTGGTSGRAYEQYF.

The chain couples TRBV2 to TRBJ1-3; D possibly corresponds to TRBD1 (5 bases). Looked up from germline, CDR1 is SNHLY and CDR2 is FYNNEI. V was cut by 7 bases and J by 5 bases, with 15 bases left in between. This CDR3 contains 14 residues. CDR3 coding DNA: TGTGCCAGCACCCGGGGGTGGACCAGAAACACCATATATTTT. Amino acids: CASTRGWTRNTIYF.

The chain recombines TRBV11-3 with TRBJ1-1; 7 nucleotides match TRBD1. Germline CDR1 SGHNT, CDR2 YENEEA. V lost 3 bases to trimming and J lost 5 bases; unmatched junction nucleotides: 6. The CDR3 runs 14 residues. CDR3 nucleotides: TGTGCCAGCAGCTTCACAGGGGCTGGGACTGAAGCTTTCTTT. Protein sequence: CASSFTGAGTEAFF.

This chain links TRBV4-3 with TRBJ1-1; D perhaps matches TRBD1 (5 bases). V dropped 0 bases and J dropped 4 bases, with 12 bases sitting between them. The CDR3 length is 15 residues. CDR1 LGHNA and CDR2 YSLEER come from the germline V gene. The DNA for the CDR3 is TGCGCCAGCAGCCAAGAAGTCTGGGGGGGCACTGAAGCTTTCTTT. As protein: CASSQEVWGGTEAFF.

The chain employs TRBV9 and TRBJ2-1; the D gene is possibly TRBD1 (6 bases). The CDR3 sequence is 13 residues long. The germline V and J ends were trimmed by 5 bases and 8 bases, with 14 bases remaining between them. In germline, CDR1 is SGDLS, CDR2 YYNGEE. This CDR3 reads CASSRTALDEQFF. Here the CDR3 DNA reads TGTGCCAGCAGTAGGACAGCGCTGGATGAGCAGTTCTTC.

J is TRBJ2-3 and V is TRBV11-2, with 15 positions matching TRBD2. The junction had 6 bases not matched to a gene; V was cut back by 3 bases and J by 2 bases. The CDR3 contains 18 residues. CDR1 and CDR2 (germline): SGHAT, FQNNGV. The CDR3, as DNA: TGTGCCAGCAGCTTTTCCGGACTAGCGGGAGGGCCCACAGATACGCAGTATTTT. Amino acid sequence: CASSFSGLAGGPTDTQYF.

The chain links TRBV11-2 to TRBJ2-7, with 7 nucleotides matching TRBD2. V gave up 4 bases and J gave up 2 bases; unmatched junction bases: 8. CDR1 is SGHAT, CDR2 FQNNGV, per germline. This CDR3 is built from 15 residues. Written as DNA, the CDR3 is TGTGCCAGCAGCTGGGGGGGTCCCCCTACCTACGAGCAGTACTTC. Amino acid sequence: CASSWGGPPTYEQYF.

The genes are TRBV7-3 and TRBJ2-7, with D hard to call. The germline V gene has CDR1 SGHTA and CDR2 FQGTGA. V was pared by 5 bases and J by 2 bases, with 16 bases between. CDR3 size: 15 residues. CDR3 sequence (DNA): TGTGCCAGCAGCCCCCCGCCTGCTCCTCCCTACGAGCAGTACTTC. This encodes CASSPPPAPPYEQYF.

The chain couples TRBV27 to TRBJ1-6; the D gene is possibly TRBD1 (6 bases). Germline loops: CDR1 MNHEY, CDR2 SMNVEV (reference sequence). The CDR3 runs to 15 residues. The ends were cut back, 8 bases at V and 7 bases at J, with 18 bases in the middle. The CDR3 reads CASQPTQGRNSPLHF. Written as DNA, the CDR3 is TGTGCCAGCCAGCCGACACAGGGTAGAAATTCACCCCTCCACTTT.

The CDR3 DNA is TGTGCCAGCAGTTACCCCAGGCAAAATCAGCCCCAGCATTTT. Amino acids: CASSYPRQNQPQHF. The chain is built from TRBV6-6 and TRBJ1-5; no firm D call. Trimming pared 2 bases from V and 4 bases from J, leaving 9 bases between. Per the germline V gene, CDR1 is MNHNY and CDR2 is SVGAGI (reference sequence). This CDR3 comprises 14 residues.

This chain connects TRBV10-2 to TRBJ1-2; 9 bases map to TRBD1. The J segment lost 2 bases and the V segment lost 3 bases, leaving 10 bases of the junction unmatched. The CDR3 is 17 amino acids. Germline V lookup: CDR1 WSHSY, CDR2 SAAADI. This CDR3 is CASSDWTGVPKNYGYTF. CDR3 coding DNA: TGCGCCAGCAGTGATTGGACAGGGGTCCCCAAAAACTATGGCTACACCTTC.

The V call is TRBV27, the J call TRBJ2-2; D possibly matches TRBD1 or TRBD2 (5 bases each). The CDR3 has 15 amino acids. The germline V gene has CDR1 MNHEY and CDR2 SMNVEV (reference sequence). Trimming stripped 5 bases from V and 5 bases from J, with 15 bases between. The CDR3 DNA reads TGTGCCAGCAGTCCGGGGCCGTATGGGACCGGGGAGCTGTTTTTT. Its translation is CASSPGPYGTGELFF.

The chain employs TRBV28 and TRBJ2-1; 9 bases fit TRBD1. CDR1 is MDHEN and CDR2 is SYDVKM in the germline V gene. The CDR3 covers 15 residues. V gave up 6 bases and J gave up 9 bases; unmatched junction bases: 12. The CDR3 spells CASSLPRRGQGEQFF. In DNA form, the CDR3 reads TGTGCCAGCAGCCTCCCCCGGAGGGGACAGGGTGAGCAGTTCTTC.

The V gene is TRBV28, the J gene TRBJ1-2, with 7 positions matching TRBD1. Germline loops: CDR1 MDHEN, CDR2 SYDVKM. With V trimmed by 5 bases and J by 6 bases, 0 bases remained unmatched. CDR3 length: 11 amino acids. The CDR3 coding sequence is TGTGCCAGCAGTACAGGGGATGGCTACACCTTC. Amino acid sequence: CASSTGDGYTF.

This clone was seen a few times. The V gene is TRBV6-5, the J gene TRBJ1-2; 7 positions agree with TRBD1. The CDR3 has 15 residues. V lost 6 bases, J lost 2 bases, and 9 bases stayed unmatched. CDR1 is MNHEY, CDR2 SVGAGI, per germline. CDR3 amino acids: CASRVTTGENYGYTF. CDR3 bases: TGTGCCAGCAGGGTTACTACAGGGGAAAACTATGGCTACACCTTC.